These 13 T cell receptor beta chains were all obtained from the same sample, sequenced in a study of blood T cells in healthy people across ages (dated by TCRdb to about 2015). Library method: 5' RACE. For sequencing, an Illumina HiSeq 2500 was employed. The second PCR ran for about 6 to 12 cycles and used a J-beta primer mix along with a sample-barcoded 5' primer. TCRdb reran the public reads through fastp at Q25 and MiXCR, keeping productive beta chains. Here each entry gathers all rows of one CDR3 protein and keeps the most common genes and DNA. Here the sample has roughly 560,000 distinct CDR3 sequences; around 24% occur a single time. The ten most abundant clones make up roughly 9.4% of the sample. Another study also made use of these data, one on T cells of mothers and their children.

The material sequenced was blood. The receptors come from a boy between 10 and 17 years old in good health.

This clonotype appeared a few times. The chain joins TRBV25-1 to TRBJ2-4; D gene ambiguous. V shed 8 bases and J shed 3 bases, with 11 bases lying between them. The CDR3 is made up of 13 amino acids. Germline CDR1 reads MGHDK; CDR2 reads SYGVNS. The CDR3 nucleotides are TGTGCCAGCTCCATGGGCAACAAAAACATTCAGTACTTC. Translated, it gives CASSMGNKNIQYF.

This clonotype was seen a few times. The chain recombines TRBV3-1 with TRBJ1-6; D is uncertain. The CDR3 length is 13 residues. The ends were cut back, 1 base at V and 8 bases at J, with 6 bases in the middle. Looked up from germline, CDR1 is LGHDT and CDR2 is YNNKEL (reference sequence). CDR3 DNA: TGTGCCAGCAGCCAAGTCCTCTATTCACCCCTCCACTTT. The encoded protein is CASSQVLYSPLHF.

The genes are TRBV28 and TRBJ2-3; D is ambiguous. Germline V CDR1 and CDR2: MDHEN, SYDVKM. Trimming stripped 4 bases from V and 6 bases from J, with 5 bases between. This CDR3 contains 11 residues. The CDR3 sequence: CASSWRDTQYF. Here the CDR3 DNA reads TGTGCCAGCAGTTGGCGGGATACGCAGTATTTT.

The chain carries TRBV5-5 and TRBJ1-2, with TRBD1 matching 8 bases. Trimming took 4 bases from V and 1 from J; bases not matched to a gene: 12. From germline, CDR1 is SGHKS and CDR2 YYEKEE (reference sequence). CDR3 length: 17 residues. The CDR3 DNA sequence: TGTGCCAGCAGCGTGGAGGGACAGGCGGCCTATAACTATGGCTACACCTTC. Encoded protein: CASSVEGQAAYNYGYTF.

This clonotype was found a few times. The genes are TRBV28 and TRBJ2-5; TRBD1 aligns across 7 bases. TRBJ2-7 explains the end of the DNA better; the J call may be wrong. The CDR3 has 14 amino acids. From germline, CDR1 is MDHEN and CDR2 SYDVKM. The CDR3 reads CASSTTGMMFEQYF. The CDR3 DNA is TGTGCCAGCAGCACGACAGGGATGATGTTCGAGCAGTACTTC.

The rearrangement links TRBV20-1 to TRBJ2-5, with no clear D. The end of the DNA fits TRBJ2-7 better, so the J call may be wrong. The CDR3 contains 15 residues. Per the germline V gene, CDR1 is DFQATT and CDR2 is SNEGSKA (reference sequence). The CDR3 reads CSARVYGVLTYEQYF. CDR3 nucleotide sequence: TGCAGTGCTAGAGTATATGGCGTATTAACCTACGAGCAGTACTTC.

The chain recombines TRBV20-1 with TRBJ2-5; the D gene is possibly TRBD2 (5 bases). Trimming removed 6 bases from V and 3 bases from J, with 17 bases in between. The CDR3 covers 14 residues. Germline CDR1 DFQATT, CDR2 SNEGSKA (reference sequence). CDR3 coding DNA: TGCAGTGCCGCGCAACTAGTTCGGGAAGAGACCCAGTACTTC. This sequence encodes CSAAQLVREETQYF.

This clonotype was detected a few times. V is TRBV7-6 and J is TRBJ1-1, with 7 nucleotides matching TRBD1. CDR1 and CDR2 (germline): SGHVS, FNYEAQ. CDR3 length: 16 residues. The J segment lost 1 base and the V segment lost 4 bases, leaving 9 bases of the junction unmatched. The CDR3 sequence: CASSSALGQENTEAFF. The CDR3, as DNA: TGTGCCAGCAGCTCCGCCTTAGGACAGGAGAACACTGAAGCTTTCTTT.

This clonotype was seen a single time. CDR3 in amino acids: CASSSRLAGGEETQYF. The CDR3 DNA is TGTGCCAGCAGCTCGCGCCTAGCGGGAGGGGAGGAGACCCAGTACTTC. J is TRBJ2-5 and V is TRBV27; 12 bases line up with TRBD2. CDR1 and CDR2 from the germline V gene are MNHEY and SMNVEV (reference sequence). The CDR3 spans 16 residues. V lost 6 bases and J lost 5; bases outside the gene matches: 10.

This clonotype was recorded a few times. The chain has TRBV5-6 and TRBJ1-1; no clear D gene. The germline V and J ends were trimmed by 0 bases and 0 bases, with 9 bases remaining between them. The CDR3 totals 15 residues. Germline CDR1 is SGHDT and CDR2 is YYEEEE. As DNA, the CDR3 is TGTGCCAGCAGCTTGGGAGGCGCTATGAACACTGAAGCTTTCTTT. This encodes CASSLGGAMNTEAFF.

This clonotype was observed a handful of times. V gene TRBV29-1 combines with J gene TRBJ2-7, with a possible D match to TRBD2 (5 bases). The CDR3 contains 14 residues. Trimming took 4 bases from V and 3 from J, leaving 16 bases between them. Per germline, CDR1 SQVTM and CDR2 ANQGSEA. In DNA, the CDR3 is TGCAGCGTTGCACCGGGAATCTCCCACTACGAGCAGTACTTC. It codes for CSVAPGISHYEQYF.

With respect to this clonotype: A read error may produce the germline difference seen at one junction end. The CDR3: CSARDPSLGSYNKQFF. In nucleotides, the CDR3 is TGCAGTGCTAGAGATCCGAGCTTGGGCTCCTACAATAAGCAGTTCTTC. The rearrangement links TRBV20-1 to TRBJ2-1; D call uncertain. CDR1 is DFQATT, CDR2 SNEGSKA, per germline (reference sequence). This CDR3 has 16 amino acids.

This clonotype was counted at least ten times. The genes are TRBV5-6 and TRBJ1-4; TRBD1 matches at 9 bases. Unmatched junction bases numbered 14, after V lost 9 bases and J lost 5 bases. The V gene's germline CDR1 is SGHDT and CDR2 YYEEEE. The CDR3 contains 16 residues. CDR3 nucleotides: TGTGCCACAGGAGCCCTTTCCGGGACAGGGAATGAAAAACTGTTTTTT. This translates into CATGALSGTGNEKLFF.